This T cell receptor (delta chain) was obtained from a study of γδ T cells in repeated Plasmodium falciparum infection. The study's findings and limits: Vgamma9/Vdelta2+ repertoires stayed stably polyclonal over time and infection. In Vdelta2-negative, largely Vdelta1+, gammadelta repertoires, repeated controlled infections appeared to drive clonal selection waves.

TRG and TRD sequences were obtained from every sorted gammadelta sample. TCRdb re-analyzed the multiplex PCR reads via CATT. The table lists more than 45,000 delta-chain clones, approximately 1.7% of them singletons. The CDR3 contains 22 residues. V dropped 4 bases and J dropped 0 bases, with 33 bases sitting between them. Germline V lookup: CDR1 TSWWSYY, CDR2 QGS. This clone was seen at least ten times. The antigen is undetermined. TCRdb's entry gives the protein of a much larger clone, which mismatches this DNA's translation at residue 5, likely from a read error; the protein reported here is translated from the DNA. Bulk repertoires came from Vgamma9/Vdelta2+ or Vdelta2-negative gammadelta T cells flow-sorted from PBMC.

The chain is built from TRDV1 and TRDJ1, with D perhaps TRDD2 (9 bases). Sequencing was carried out using gamma-delta T cells from blood. The source of this sequence is a pool of human donors (malaria-infected and uninfected, not separated). The CDR3: CALGGPSYGLLGGICYTDKLIF. Here the CDR3 DNA reads TGTGCTCTTGGGGGACCTTCCTACGGTCTACTGGGGGGTATTTGCTACACCGATAAACTCATCTTT.